The rows below give T cell receptor beta chains drawn from one sample of a study of technical replicates of blood from a handful of donors. Here immunoSEQ multiplex PCR was the method, and the copy in TCRdb shows in-frame clones only, minus some. The sample holds tens of thousands of clones, 90% to 95% seen once. The sequenced material came from T cells isolated from PBMCs. The source is a human donor in good health. Both conserved end residues are part of each CDR3. A D gene is named only where the DNA matches it firmly. Only part of the rows carry a size: once, few, many, or a class if the clone is expanded.

TRBJ2-7,TRBV5-4,NA,TRBD2,CASSAGTSGIYEQYF,TGTGCCAGCAGCGCCGGGACTAGCGGGATTTACGAGCAGTACTTC
TRBJ2-3,TRBV11-2,once,NA,CASSFSTDTQYF,TGTGCCAGCAGCTTTAGTACAGATACGCAGTATTTT
TRBJ2-1,TRBV9,NA,NA,CASSVGLDEQFF,TGTGCCAGCAGCGTAGGGTTAGATGAGCAGTTCTTC
TRBJ1-5,TRBV19,NA,TRBD1,CASSIDRQGQPQHF,TGTGCCAGTAGTATAGATCGACAGGGTCAGCCCCAGCATTTT
TRBJ2-6,TRBV19,NA,TRBD1,CASSYRGRGTGANVLTF,TGTGCCAGTAGCTACAGGGGAAGGGGCACTGGGGCCAACGTCCTGACTTTC
TRBJ2-1,TRBV23-1,NA,TRBD2,CASSLRLAGVRGEQFF,TGCGCCAGCAGTCTTAGACTAGCGGGAGTTAGGGGTGAGCAGTTCTTC
TRBJ2-7,TRBV25-1,NA,NA,CASSDPGQIYEQYF,TGTGCCAGCAGTGATCCAGGACAGATCTACGAGCAGTACTTC
TRBJ2-1,TRBV2,NA,NA,CASSPNSYNEQFF,TGTGCCAGCAGTCCTAACTCCTACAATGAGCAGTTCTTC
TRBJ2-1,TRBV9,NA,NA,CASSVRGIPYNEQFF,TGTGCCAGCAGCGTGAGAGGCATCCCCTACAATGAGCAGTTCTTC
TRBJ1-5,TRBV27,few,NA,CASSFFYRDDQPQHF,TGTGCCAGCAGCTTTTTTTACAGGGATGATCAGCCCCAGCATTTT
TRBJ1-2,TRBV28,NA,TRBD1,CASSSGTGVLYGYTF,TGTGCCAGCAGTTCCGGGACAGGGGTTCTCTATGGCTACACCTTC
TRBJ1-5,TRBV5-7,NA,TRBD1,CASSCWGHRGVQPQHF,TGTGCCAGCAGCTGCTGGGGGCACAGGGGGGTCCAGCCCCAGCATTTT
TRBJ2-2,TRBV2,NA,NA,CASSEQATTGELFF,TGTGCCAGCAGTGAACAAGCGACCACCGGGGAGCTGTTTTTT
TRBJ1-3,TRBV2,NA,TRBD1,CASRHRGGNTIYF,TGTGCCAGCAGACACAGGGGTGGAAACACCATATATTTT
TRBJ2-7,TRBV6-1,NA,NA,CATSRAGDYEQYF,TGTGCCACTTCTCGGGCAGGGGACTACGAGCAGTACTTC
TRBJ1-4,TRBV6-1,NA,TRBD1,CASRPGQANEKLFF,TGTGCCAGCAGACCGGGACAGGCTAATGAAAAACTGTTTTTT
TRBJ2-1,TRBV10-3,NA,TRBD2,CAISGTSGYNEQFF,TGTGCCATCAGTGGGACTAGCGGCTACAATGAGCAGTTCTTC
TRBJ2-1,TRBV5-1,NA,NA,CASSLGAGHNEQFF,TGCGCCAGCAGCTTGGGGGCGGGACACAATGAGCAGTTCTTC
TRBJ2-5,TRBV2,NA,NA,CASSPIRETQYF,TGTGCCAGCAGCCCAATTCGGGAGACCCAGTACTTC
TRBJ2-7,TRBV28,NA,TRBD1,CASRTGSVYEQYF,TGTGCCAGCAGGACAGGGTCCGTCTACGAGCAGTACTTC
TRBJ2-2,TRBV4-3,NA,TRBD2,CASSRPGLAGANTGELFF,TGCGCCAGCAGCCGCCCGGGACTAGCGGGAGCGAACACCGGGGAGCTGTTTTTT
TRBJ2-2,TRBV7-2,NA,NA,CASSYQITGELFF,TGTGCCAGCAGCTACCAGATCACCGGGGAGCTGTTTTTT
TRBJ2-5,TRBV19,NA,TRBD2,CASSIAAGILKETQYF,TGTGCCAGTAGTATAGCAGCGGGAATACTAAAAGAGACCCAGTACTTC
TRBJ2-1,TRBV12-5,NA,TRBD2,CASGRGGDSKYNEQFF,TGTGCTAGTGGCCGGGGGGGGGACTCCAAATACAATGAGCAGTTCTTC
TRBJ2-1,TRBV9,NA,NA,CASSATGSSYNEQFF,TGTGCCAGCAGCGCTACAGGGAGCTCCTACAATGAGCAGTTCTTC
TRBJ2-3,TRBV11-3,NA,NA,CASSLSSTDTQYF,TGTGCCAGCAGCTTATCTAGCACAGATACGCAGTATTTT
TRBJ2-7,TRBV6-4,once,TRBD2,CASSPTSGKGYEQYF,TGTGCCAGCAGCCCGACTAGCGGGAAAGGATACGAGCAGTACTTC
TRBJ1-1,TRBV28,NA,TRBD1,CASGLTGGLTEAFF,TGTGCCAGCGGGTTAACAGGGGGCCTCACTGAAGCTTTCTTT
TRBJ2-7,TRBV28,once,NA,CASSSSSTVPFEQYF,TGTGCCAGCAGTTCATCCTCGACAGTACCCTTCGAGCAGTACTTC
TRBJ2-1,TRBV27,NA,NA,CASSLGGFSYNEQFF,TGTGCCAGCAGTTTAGGCGGGTTCTCCTACAATGAGCAGTTCTTC
TRBJ2-1,TRBV29-1,NA,TRBD1,CSVKGQGAPNEQFF,TGCAGCGTGAAGGGACAGGGGGCCCCCAATGAGCAGTTCTTC
TRBJ2-7,TRBV2,once,TRBD2,CASSGILGVAGAYEQYF,TGTGCCAGCAGTGGAATCCTGGGTGTAGCGGGAGCCTACGAGCAGTACTTC
TRBJ1-2,TRBV25-1,NA,NA,CASNQKGEGYNGYTF,TGTGCCAGTAACCAAAAGGGGGAAGGCTATAATGGCTACACCTTC
TRBJ1-5,TRBV30,NA,NA,CAWSVAGNNQPQHF,TGTGCCTGGAGTGTAGCAGGGAACAATCAGCCCCAGCATTTT
TRBJ2-5,TRBV7-8,NA,NA,CASSFRRSQETQYF,TGTGCCAGCAGCTTTAGGCGGTCTCAAGAGACCCAGTACTTC
TRBJ1-1,TRBV7-9,NA,NA,CASSKTGKGTEAFF,TGTGCCAGCAGCAAAACAGGGAAGGGGACTGAAGCTTTCTTT
TRBJ1-2,TRBV19,NA,NA,CASSVGGGNYGYTF,TGTGCCAGTAGTGTGGGGGGAGGTAACTATGGCTACACCTTC
TRBJ1-1,TRBV29-1,NA,TRBD1,CSVEASQGSAEAFF,TGCAGCGTTGAAGCTTCACAGGGGTCTGCTGAAGCTTTCTTT
TRBJ1-1,TRBV7-9,NA,NA,CASSLGPGGSAEAFF,TGTGCCAGCAGCTTAGGTCCAGGCGGGAGCGCTGAAGCTTTCTTT
TRBJ2-6,TRBV28,NA,TRBD1,CASKGTGGSGANVLTF,TGTGCCAGCAAGGGGACAGGGGGCTCTGGGGCCAACGTCCTGACTTTC
TRBJ2-2,TRBV5-1,NA,NA,CASEDHTGELFF,TGCGCCAGCGAGGATCACACCGGGGAGCTGTTTTTT
TRBJ1-1,TRBV10-3,NA,TRBD1,CAISDPDRGLRTEAFF,TGTGCCATCAGTGACCCGGACAGGGGGCTGAGGACTGAAGCTTTCTTT
TRBJ1-4,TRBV28,NA,TRBD1,CASSLLDRGGKLFF,TGTGCCAGCAGTCTACTTGACAGGGGAGGAAAACTGTTTTTT
TRBJ1-5,TRBV10-1,NA,NA,CASIWGGRHGNQPQHF,TGCGCCAGCATATGGGGGGGCAGGCATGGCAATCAGCCCCAGCATTTT
TRBJ2-5,TRBV14,NA,TRBD2,CASSPNSQREETQYF,TGTGCCAGCAGCCCCAACAGCCAGCGGGAGGAGACCCAGTACTTC
TRBJ2-2,TRBV21-1,NA,NA,CASSKVLKIDGAGELFF,TGTGCCAGCAGCAAAGTATTAAAGATAGACGGAGCCGGGGAGCTGTTTTTT
TRBJ1-2,TRBV27,NA,TRBD1,CASSLQGVGYTF,TGTGCCAGCAGTTTACAGGGGGTAGGCTACACCTTC
TRBJ1-3,TRBV7-9,NA,TRBD1,CASSLDRGGNTIYF,TGTGCCAGCAGCCTAGACAGGGGAGGAAACACCATATATTTT
TRBJ2-2,TRBV4-2,NA,TRBD2,CASSQGTMAGEGGELFF,TGTGCCAGCAGCCAAGGGACTATGGCGGGAGAGGGCGGGGAGCTGTTTTTT
TRBJ2-3,TRBV7-2,NA,NA,CASSPEGSSTDTQYF,TGTGCCAGCAGCCCTGAGGGCTCCAGCACAGATACGCAGTATTTT
TRBJ2-7,TRBV11-3,NA,NA,CASGYREHEQYF,TGTGCCAGCGGATACAGGGAGCACGAGCAGTACTTC
TRBJ2-7,TRBV5-1,NA,TRBD1,CASSDPGTASYEQYF,TGCGCCAGCAGTGACCCCGGGACAGCCTCCTACGAGCAGTACTTC
TRBJ2-1,TRBV29-1,NA,TRBD2,CSVVAGGSYNEQFF,TGCAGCGTGGTAGCGGGAGGGTCCTACAATGAGCAGTTCTTC
TRBJ2-1,TRBV11-3,NA,TRBD1,CASSTDREAYNEQFF,TGTGCCAGCAGCACGGACAGGGAAGCCTACAATGAGCAGTTCTTC
TRBJ1-2,TRBV9,NA,NA,CASSIEGGYGYTF,TGTGCCAGCAGCATAGAAGGGGGCTATGGCTACACCTTC
TRBJ2-3,TRBV28,NA,TRBD1,CASSHTQGVADTQYF,TGTGCCAGCAGTCATACTCAGGGGGTTGCGGATACGCAGTATTTT
TRBJ2-3,TRBV7-9,NA,TRBD2,CASSTIVAGGPTDTQYF,TGTGCCAGCAGCACGATCGTGGCGGGAGGGCCCACAGATACGCAGTATTTT